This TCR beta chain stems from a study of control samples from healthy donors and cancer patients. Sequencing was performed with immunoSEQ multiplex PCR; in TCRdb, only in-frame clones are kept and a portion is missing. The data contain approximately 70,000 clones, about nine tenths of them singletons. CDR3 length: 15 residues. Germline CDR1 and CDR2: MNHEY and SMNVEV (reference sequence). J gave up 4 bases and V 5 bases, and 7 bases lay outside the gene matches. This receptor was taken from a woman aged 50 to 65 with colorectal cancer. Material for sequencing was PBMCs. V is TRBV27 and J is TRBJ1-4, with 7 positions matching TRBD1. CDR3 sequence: CASSTPGQNNEKLFF. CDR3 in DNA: TGTGCCAGCAGTACACCGGGACAGAATAATGAAAAACTGTTTTTT.